Each of the 5 T cell receptor beta chains below was sequenced from the same sample in a study of blood T cell repertoires in COVID-19. Some clones are missing from TCRdb's copy, which holds only in-frame ones; the method was immunoSEQ multiplex PCR. The sample lists about 320,000 clones, roughly nine tenths occurring once. The sequenced material came from peripheral blood. Receptors originate from a man younger than 30 who had recovered from COVID-19.

This clone was seen once. The CDR3 bases are TGCGCCAGCAGCTTGGGAACTAGCGGGTACACAGATACGCAGTATTTT. Translating it yields CASSLGTSGYTDTQYF. V is TRBV5-1 and J is TRBJ2-3; 9 bases align to TRBD2. Trimming at V came to 0 bases and at J to 2 bases, leaving 4 bases not matched to a gene. CDR1 and CDR2 from the germline V gene are SGHRS and YFSETQ. The CDR3 is 16 residues long.

V and J are TRBV2 and TRBJ2-2; perhaps TRBD1 as D (5 bases). The CDR3 length is 14 residues. V gave up 3 bases and J gave up 5 bases, with 10 bases separating them. CDR1 SNHLY and CDR2 FYNNEI come from the germline V gene. The DNA for the CDR3 is TGTGCCAGCAGTGACAGGGATAGGACCGGGGAGCTGTTTTTT. It codes for CASSDRDRTGELFF.

J is TRBJ1-1 and V is TRBV5-6; D remains unclear. Trimming removed 0 bases at V and 1 base at J, with 7 bases between. Germline CDR1 is SGHDT and CDR2 is YYEEEE. The length of the CDR3 is 14 residues. In nucleotides, the CDR3 is TGTGCCAGCAGCTTGGACAGAACGAACACTGAAGCTTTCTTT. Translating gives CASSLDRTNTEAFF.

The chain recombines TRBV5-1 with TRBJ1-1, with D uncertain. This CDR3 contains 17 residues. Germline values: CDR1 SGHRS, CDR2 YFSETQ. Trimming cost V 0 bases and J 0 bases, with 15 bases left between them. CDR3 sequence reads: CASSLDGVTSLNTEAFF. CDR3 nucleotides: TGCGCCAGCAGCTTGGACGGCGTAACTAGCTTGAACACTGAAGCTTTCTTT.

This rearrangement joins TRBV19 to TRBJ2-7; D not certain. CDR1 LNHDA and CDR2 SQIVND come from the germline V gene (reference sequence). The CDR3 is 13 residues long. V lost 3 bases and J lost 3, with 9 bases in between. The CDR3 region has the DNA TGTGCCAGTAGTATCGGTATCAACTACGAGCAGTACTTC. Its protein is CASSIGINYEQYF.